This TCR beta chain was sequenced during a study of human T cells and chemical hapten exposure. Study details: There were weekly diphenylcyclopropenone doses to the scalp for patients throughout the roughly 24-week study.

CDR1 and CDR2 (germline): KGHSH, LQKENI. The CDR3 spans 15 residues. Trimming pared 6 bases from V and 5 bases from J, leaving 20 bases between. General observations from the study: Significantly more large CDR3 similarity clusters were formed by expanded TCRs than by controls. TCRs above 1 in 1000 frequency did not change with DPC sensitization.

TCRdb recomputed calls from the RACE reads with MiXCR, one row per CDR3 protein. The sample lists roughly 40,000 distinct CDR3 sequences, roughly 12% occurring once. Noted time point: patch test 3, about 24 weeks after DPC sensitization. The treatment denotes: therapeutic diphenylcyclopropenone sensitization with weekly scalp DPC. It was from unfractionated whole blood that total RNA was extracted. Concerning this clonotype itself: No antigen is known for it.

The sequence was obtained from a middle-aged woman with alopecia areata. Some clones in this sample may be carry-over from other donors' samples. This specimen consisted of whole blood, obtained in connection with sensitization to the hapten diphenylcyclopropenone (DPC). The V and J genes are TRBV18 and TRBJ2-7, with D unclear. The CDR3 region has the DNA TGTGCCAGCTCGTTTAGGGCCCGGGTAAGCGACGAGCAGTACTTC. This gives the protein CASSFRARVSDEQYF.